A selection of T cell receptor beta chains follows, all from one sample in a study of shared clonotypes between healthy human individuals. Generated by immunoSEQ multiplex PCR, the TCRdb table keeps only in-frame clones and is missing some. The table includes about 980,000 clones, approximately 76% detected once. Sequencing input: memory CD4+ T cells sorted from blood. The receptors derive from a man aged 18 to 35 in good health. Each CDR3 is given without its conserved first and last residue. Each record gives: J gene, V gene, CDR3 protein.

TRBJ1-1,TRBV7-2,ASSLFQGANTEAF
TRBJ1-1,TRBV4-1,ASSHPGGYSTEAF
TRBJ2-7,TRBV29-1,SARDDFSREQY
TRBJ2-5,TRBV5-4,ASRSRQQETQY
TRBJ2-7,TRBV18,ASSHQYEQY
TRBJ2-1,TRBV10-3,AISARTEVDEQF
TRBJ1-5,TRBV27,ASSFRGQPQH
TRBJ1-1,TRBV30,AWTLSSGGMTEAF
TRBJ1-1,TRBV18,ASSPLHTEAF
TRBJ2-2,TRBV13,ASSWRPEGRDFAGELF
TRBJ2-2,TRBV10-1,ASSGRLAGTNGELF
TRBJ1-2,TRBV2,ASMSFYGYT